This is a list of T cell receptor beta chains from one sample in a study of blood T cells in healthy people across ages. Via MiXCR, TCRdb re-called the 5' RACE reads, giving one row per CDR3 protein. The sample yields approximately 850,000 distinct CDR3 sequences, 58% seen once. The sequencing sample was made of blood. All receptors come from a man aged 25-40 years in good health. Each CDR3 is given with its conserved first and last residue. A D gene is named only where the DNA matches it firmly. For some rows the clone size is stated as once, few or many, or as a class when expanded; others skip it.

>.|TRBV7-9|.|TRBJ1-6
TGTGCCAGCACCCACACAAAGCTCAGCTCCTATAATTCACCCCTCCACTTT
CASTHTKLSSYNSPLHF
>.|TRBV6-6|TRBD1|TRBJ1-4
TGTGCCAGCAGCGACAGGGGTATTGCAACTAATGAAAAACTGTTTTTT
CASSDRGIATNEKLFF
>few|TRBV4-3|TRBD2|TRBJ2-1
TGCGCCAGCAGCCGGATAGCGGGAGGGGGGGGCAATGAGCAGTTCTTC
CASSRIAGGGGNEQFF
>.|TRBV12-3/TRBV12-4|.|TRBJ1-4
TGTGCCAGCAGTAGGGTCGGCCTAGGAGAAAAACTGTTTTTT
CASSRVGLGEKLFF
>many|TRBV7-2|.|TRBJ1-2
TGTGCCAGCAGCCTTACCTCGGGGCGTGGCTACACCTTC
CASSLTSGRGYTF
>.|TRBV4-3|.|TRBJ2-4
TGCGCCAGCAGCCAAGATCGAAGGAGTGCCAAAAACATTCAGTACTTC
CASSQDRRSAKNIQYF
>few|TRBV6-5|.|TRBJ2-7
TGTGCCAGCAGTTACACCAACCGAGGGGAGCAGTACTTC
CASSYTNRGEQYF
>few|TRBV5-5|TRBD1|TRBJ1-2
TGTGCCAGCAATGGACAGGCGGCGCATGGCTACACCTTC
CASNGQAAHGYTF
>.|TRBV6-2/TRBV6-3|TRBD2|TRBJ2-5
TGTGCCAGCAGTTACTGGACTAGCGGGCAACAAGAGACCCAGTACTTC
CASSYWTSGQQETQYF
>.|TRBV13|TRBD2|TRBJ2-1
TGTGCCAGCAGCTCCGGACTAGCGGGTCTCTCCTACAATGAGCAGTTCTTC
CASSSGLAGLSYNEQFF
>.|TRBV20-1|.|TRBJ2-7
TGCAGTGCTAGCGAAGGGGTTCTTCCCTACGAGCAGTACTTC
CSASEGVLPYEQYF
>.|TRBV6-2/TRBV6-3|.|TRBJ1-5
TGTGCCAGCAGTGACCATCGGTTCTCCAATCAGCCCCAGCATTTT
CASSDHRFSNQPQHF
>once|TRBV20-1|TRBD2|TRBJ2-1
TGCAGTGTTAGAGTCCCACTAGCGGGGGGGCCATTTGAGCAGTTCTTC
CSVRVPLAGGPFEQFF
>.|TRBV20-1|.|TRBJ1-4
TGCAGTGCTAGAGATTATCGGCAGCCTGCGGAAAAACTGTTTTTT
CSARDYRQPAEKLFF
>.|TRBV6-5|TRBD2|TRBJ2-7
TGTGCCAGCGGCAGAACTAGCGGGAGCTACGAGCAGTACTTC
CASGRTSGSYEQYF
>few|TRBV15|TRBD1|TRBJ2-7
TGTGCCACCAGCAGCGACCCAATTCTTAGGGACAGGGCTAGGGGAGAGAGCTACGAGCAGTACTTC
CATSSDPILRDRARGESYEQYF
>.|TRBV29-1|.|TRBJ1-2
TGCAGCCGTGTGGCACTCTATGGCTACACCTTC
CSRVALYGYTF
>.|TRBV12-3/TRBV12-4|TRBD1|TRBJ2-2
TGTGCCAGCAGTTGGGACAGGGGGAACACCGGGGAGCTGTTTTTT
CASSWDRGNTGELFF
>.|TRBV7-2|.|TRBJ1-1
TGTGCCAGCAGCTTAAAGGGTAGGGCAGGGAGGACTGAAGCTTTCTTT
CASSLKGRAGRTEAFF
>few|TRBV24-1|TRBD1|TRBJ2-3
TGTGCCACCAGTGACCCCCTATACAGGGGCGATACGCAGTATTTT
CATSDPLYRGDTQYF
>.|TRBV2|.|TRBJ2-1
TGTGCCAGCAGTGCTGAATTAGGGGGTGAGCAGTTCTTC
CASSAELGGEQFF
>few|TRBV6-4|TRBD2|TRBJ2-1
TGTGCCAGCAGCGATGTAGCGGGAGACTCTGCACAGCAGTTCTTC
CASSDVAGDSAQQFF
>few|TRBV15|.|TRBJ2-3
TGTGCCACCAGCGGACGAACAGGGTTCAGACCAGATACGCAGTATTTT
CATSGRTGFRPDTQYF
>.|TRBV5-1|.|TRBJ2-5
TGCGCCAGCCGGGATGTTGGAGAGACCCAGTACTTC
CASRDVGETQYF
>few|TRBV4-1|.|TRBJ2-7
TGCGCCAGCAGCCAGAAATTTAGTTACGAGCAGTACTTC
CASSQKFSYEQYF
>.|TRBV20-1|.|TRBJ2-5
TGCAGTGCTAGAGGCAGGGGGGGAGAGACCCAGTACTTC
CSARGRGGETQYF
>.|TRBV12-3/TRBV12-4|.|TRBJ1-2
TGTGCCAGCAGTTTAGGCGACAGACCCTATGGCTACACCTTC
CASSLGDRPYGYTF
>.|TRBV20-1|.|TRBJ1-5
TGCAGTGCTAGTTTGGGTCAGGTTAGCAATCAGCCCCAGCATTTT
CSASLGQVSNQPQHF
>.|TRBV20-1|TRBD2|TRBJ2-7
TGCAGTGCTAAAAAGGGACTAGCGGGATTCGGCTCCTACGAGCAGTACTTC
CSAKKGLAGFGSYEQYF